This entry is about one TCR beta chain. This CDR3 spans 15 amino acids. Germline V gene lookup returns CDR1 SGHNT and CDR2 YYREEE (reference sequence). V was clipped by 2 bases and J by 6 bases; unmatched bases: 2. Measured with immunoSEQ multiplex PCR; TCRdb has only the in-frame clones, and not every one. The sample carries about 660,000 clones, 70% to 90% recorded once. This specimen belongs to a study of shared T cell receptors in the human thymus. The sample was also reused in another study, on human thymus T cells. That source reports: Those donating were healthy Finnish infants in corrective surgery for congenital heart defects. In corrective heart surgery, resections were taken, and these provided the thymus tissue. Seemingly biased V and J gene usage marked thymic and blood repertoires. Unrelated people showed highly overlapping thymic repertoires, related research reported.

The TCR originated in a boy in the first two years of life with a congenital heart defect. The sample was thymocytes. The chain carries TRBV5-4 and TRBJ2-3, with 14 bases matching TRBD2. For the CDR3, the DNA is TGTGCCAGCAGCTTCCGGACTAGCGGGAGGGATACGCAGTATTTT. It yields the protein CASSFRTSGRDTQYF.